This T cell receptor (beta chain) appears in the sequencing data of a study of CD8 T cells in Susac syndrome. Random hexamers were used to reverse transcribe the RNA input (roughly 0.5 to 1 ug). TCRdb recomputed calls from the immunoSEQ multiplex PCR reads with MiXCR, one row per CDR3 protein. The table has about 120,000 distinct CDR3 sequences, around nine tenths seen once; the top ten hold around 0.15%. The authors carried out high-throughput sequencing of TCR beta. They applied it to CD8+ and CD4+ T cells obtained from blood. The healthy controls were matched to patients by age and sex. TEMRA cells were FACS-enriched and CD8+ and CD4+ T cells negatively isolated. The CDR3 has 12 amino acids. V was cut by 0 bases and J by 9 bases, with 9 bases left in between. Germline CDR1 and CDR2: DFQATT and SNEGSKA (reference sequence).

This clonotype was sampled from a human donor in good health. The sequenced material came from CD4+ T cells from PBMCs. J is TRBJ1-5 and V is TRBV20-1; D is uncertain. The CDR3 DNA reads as TGCAGTGCTAGAGATAGTTGGGGGCCCCAGCATTTT. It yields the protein CSARDSWGPQHF.